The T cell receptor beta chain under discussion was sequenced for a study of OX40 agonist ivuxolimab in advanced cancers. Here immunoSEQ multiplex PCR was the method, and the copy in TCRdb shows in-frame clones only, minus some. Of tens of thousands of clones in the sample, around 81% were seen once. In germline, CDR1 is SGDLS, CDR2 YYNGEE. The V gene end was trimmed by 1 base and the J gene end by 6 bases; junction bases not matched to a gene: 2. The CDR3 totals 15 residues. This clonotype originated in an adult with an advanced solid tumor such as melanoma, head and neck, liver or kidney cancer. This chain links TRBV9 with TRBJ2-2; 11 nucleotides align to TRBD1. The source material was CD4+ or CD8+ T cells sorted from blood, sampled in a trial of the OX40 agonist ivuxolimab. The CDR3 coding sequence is TGTGCCAGCAGCGTATGGACAGGGGGCTCCGGGGAGCTGTTTTTT. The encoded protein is CASSVWTGGSGELFF.